These T cell receptor beta chains were read from a single sample in a study of T cells in Graves' hyperthyroidism and ophthalmopathy. TCRdb re-derived calls from the multiplex PCR reads in MiXCR, one entry per CDR3 protein. The table shows 530,000 or so distinct CDR3 sequences, with approximately 17% occurring only once. Material for sequencing was blood. These receptors were collected from a woman aged 18 to 35 with Graves' ophthalmopathy. The CDR3 runs from the conserved cysteine through the conserved F or W. Fields, in order: J gene, D gene, clone size, V gene, CDR3 protein, CDR3 DNA. A D gene is named only where the DNA matches it firmly. Size values are once, few and many counts, or a class for expanded clones, and some rows have none.

j_call: TRBJ2-7; d_call: TRBD2; clone_size: many; v_call: TRBV20-1; cdr3_aa: CSTTGTRNEQYF; cdr3_nt: TGCAGTACAACCGGGACTAGGAACGAGCAGTACTTC
j_call: TRBJ1-1; d_call: -; clone_size: many; v_call: TRBV27; cdr3_aa: CASSLGGGDGTEAFF; cdr3_nt: TGTGCCAGCAGTTTAGGTGGAGGTGATGGCACTGAAGCTTTCTTT
j_call: TRBJ2-7; d_call: -; clone_size: many; v_call: TRBV12-3/TRBV12-4; cdr3_aa: CASSSRRLSSEQYF; cdr3_nt: TGTGCCAGCAGCTCCCGGCGCCTATCGTCCGAGCAGTACTTC
j_call: TRBJ2-7; d_call: -; clone_size: -; v_call: TRBV5-5; cdr3_aa: CASSLYPSGYEQYF; cdr3_nt: TGTGCCAGCAGCTTGTATCCCAGCGGCTACGAGCAGTACTTC
j_call: TRBJ2-1; d_call: -; clone_size: few; v_call: TRBV28; cdr3_aa: CASSFTNRPLLDNEQFF; cdr3_nt: TGTGCCAGCAGTTTTACCAACAGGCCACTATTAGACAATGAGCAGTTCTTC
j_call: TRBJ2-2; d_call: TRBD1; clone_size: many; v_call: TRBV6-2/TRBV6-3; cdr3_aa: CASSGQGDTGELFF; cdr3_nt: TGTGCCAGCAGTGGACAGGGCGACACCGGGGAGCTGTTTTTT
j_call: TRBJ1-1; d_call: -; clone_size: -; v_call: TRBV5-4; cdr3_aa: CASSSGWGGYTEAFF; cdr3_nt: TGTGCCAGCAGCTCCGGATGGGGGGGGTACACTGAAGCTTTCTTT
j_call: TRBJ1-1; d_call: TRBD1; clone_size: few; v_call: TRBV20-1; cdr3_aa: CSAVQGAAEAFF; cdr3_nt: TGCAGTGCTGTACAGGGGGCGGCTGAAGCTTTCTTT
j_call: TRBJ1-1; d_call: TRBD1; clone_size: many; v_call: TRBV30; cdr3_aa: CAWSVLTGINTEAFF; cdr3_nt: TGTGCCTGGAGTGTACTGACAGGGATAAACACTGAAGCTTTCTTT
j_call: TRBJ2-7; d_call: TRBD2; clone_size: -; v_call: TRBV20-1; cdr3_aa: CSARTSGAPYEQYF; cdr3_nt: TGCAGTGCTCGGACTAGCGGGGCGCCCTACGAGCAGTACTTC
j_call: TRBJ1-2; d_call: -; clone_size: -; v_call: TRBV7-6; cdr3_aa: CASSLEVQPNYGYTF; cdr3_nt: TGTGCCAGCAGCTTAGAAGTACAGCCTAACTATGGCTACACCTTC
j_call: TRBJ2-7; d_call: -; clone_size: -; v_call: TRBV19; cdr3_aa: CASSKGGPLSNYEQYF; cdr3_nt: TGTGCCAGTAGTAAGGGGGGGCCACTATCAAACTACGAGCAGTACTTC
j_call: TRBJ2-3; d_call: -; clone_size: many; v_call: TRBV20-1; cdr3_aa: CSVQGRGLGDTQYF; cdr3_nt: TGCAGTGTCCAGGGAAGGGGCCTTGGAGATACGCAGTATTTT
j_call: TRBJ2-1; d_call: TRBD2; clone_size: -; v_call: TRBV27; cdr3_aa: CASSLSRRGGGNEQFF; cdr3_nt: TGTGCCAGCAGTTTATCGAGGCGGGGGGGCGGGAATGAGCAGTTCTTC
j_call: TRBJ1-5; d_call: -; clone_size: few; v_call: TRBV19; cdr3_aa: CASSSPQTVSNQPQHF; cdr3_nt: TGTGCCAGTAGTAGCCCTCAGACGGTAAGCAATCAGCCCCAGCATTTT
j_call: TRBJ1-1; d_call: TRBD1; clone_size: -; v_call: TRBV4-1; cdr3_aa: CASSLFGGTENTEAFF; cdr3_nt: TGCGCCAGCAGCCTCTTCGGCGGGACAGAGAACACTGAAGCTTTCTTT
j_call: TRBJ2-7; d_call: -; clone_size: many; v_call: TRBV10-3; cdr3_aa: CAIGQQGAYEQYF; cdr3_nt: TGTGCCATCGGACAGCAAGGGGCTTACGAGCAGTACTTC
j_call: TRBJ2-7; d_call: TRBD1; clone_size: few; v_call: TRBV6-1; cdr3_aa: CASSGRDRGTYEQYF; cdr3_nt: TGTGCCAGCAGTGGTAGGGACAGGGGAACCTACGAGCAGTACTTC
j_call: TRBJ1-5; d_call: -; clone_size: many; v_call: TRBV20-1; cdr3_aa: CSASTEGNQPQHF; cdr3_nt: TGCAGTGCTTCGACAGAGGGCAATCAGCCCCAGCATTTT
j_call: TRBJ1-1; d_call: -; clone_size: -; v_call: TRBV25-1; cdr3_aa: CASISRAEAFF; cdr3_nt: TGTGCCAGCATCTCCCGGGCTGAAGCTTTCTTT
j_call: TRBJ2-1; d_call: TRBD2; clone_size: many; v_call: TRBV13; cdr3_aa: CASSQPPGLAGDEQFF; cdr3_nt: TGTGCCAGCAGCCAACCCCCGGGACTAGCGGGAGATGAGCAGTTCTTC
j_call: TRBJ1-5; d_call: TRBD1; clone_size: many; v_call: TRBV3-1; cdr3_aa: CASSQDAGGGQPQHF; cdr3_nt: TGTGCCAGCAGCCAAGATGCAGGGGGAGGACAGCCCCAGCATTTT
j_call: TRBJ1-1; d_call: TRBD1; clone_size: many; v_call: TRBV28; cdr3_aa: CAIRSDRMIIRDTEAFF; cdr3_nt: TGTGCCATACGGTCGGACAGGATGATAATCAGGGACACTGAAGCTTTCTTT
j_call: TRBJ2-5; d_call: -; clone_size: few; v_call: TRBV19; cdr3_aa: CASTQGREETQYF; cdr3_nt: TGTGCCAGTACTCAGGGGAGGGAAGAGACCCAGTACTTC
j_call: TRBJ2-1; d_call: TRBD1; clone_size: many; v_call: TRBV12-3/TRBV12-4; cdr3_aa: CASTRDRGSDEQFF; cdr3_nt: TGTGCCAGCACCCGGGACAGGGGATCGGATGAGCAGTTCTTC
j_call: TRBJ1-1; d_call: -; clone_size: few; v_call: TRBV7-3; cdr3_aa: CASSFTLVNTEAFF; cdr3_nt: TGTGCCAGCAGCTTTACGTTGGTAAACACTGAAGCTTTCTTT
j_call: TRBJ2-3; d_call: TRBD2; clone_size: many; v_call: TRBV2; cdr3_aa: CASRRLAGSSTDTQYF; cdr3_nt: TGTGCCAGCAGAAGACTAGCGGGTTCTAGCACAGATACGCAGTATTTT
j_call: TRBJ1-4; d_call: -; clone_size: -; v_call: TRBV9; cdr3_aa: CASSATGFTNEKLFF; cdr3_nt: TGTGCCAGCAGCGCCACAGGGTTTACTAATGAAAAACTGTTTTTT
j_call: TRBJ2-1; d_call: -; clone_size: few; v_call: TRBV28; cdr3_aa: CASSLRRSSYNEQFF; cdr3_nt: TGTGCCAGCAGTTTAAGGAGAAGCTCCTACAATGAGCAGTTCTTC
j_call: TRBJ1-1; d_call: -; clone_size: many; v_call: TRBV5-5; cdr3_aa: CASSLVGRRGTEAFF; cdr3_nt: TGTGCCAGCAGCTTGGTTGGCAGGAGAGGAACTGAAGCTTTCTTT
j_call: TRBJ2-3; d_call: TRBD1; clone_size: few; v_call: TRBV6-1; cdr3_aa: CASTSTTGGPDTQYF; cdr3_nt: TGTGCCAGCACCTCAACCACAGGGGGCCCAGATACGCAGTATTTT
j_call: TRBJ2-1; d_call: -; clone_size: few; v_call: TRBV9; cdr3_aa: CASTRDVDSYNEQFF; cdr3_nt: TGTGCCAGCACCCGGGACGTTGACTCCTACAATGAGCAGTTCTTC
j_call: TRBJ2-7; d_call: TRBD2; clone_size: few; v_call: TRBV6-1; cdr3_aa: CASTFVGGDSYEQYF; cdr3_nt: TGTGCCAGCACTTTTGTGGGGGGGGACTCCTACGAGCAGTACTTC
j_call: TRBJ1-1; d_call: TRBD1; clone_size: -; v_call: TRBV19; cdr3_aa: CASTPDREGTEAFF; cdr3_nt: TGTGCCAGTACCCCGGACAGGGAGGGCACTGAAGCTTTCTTT
j_call: TRBJ2-2; d_call: TRBD2; clone_size: few; v_call: TRBV10-2; cdr3_aa: CASNPTSGGTGELFF; cdr3_nt: TGCGCCAGCAACCCAACTAGCGGGGGCACCGGGGAGCTGTTTTTT
j_call: TRBJ2-2; d_call: TRBD2; clone_size: many; v_call: TRBV29-1; cdr3_aa: CSGSSSGTGELFF; cdr3_nt: TGCAGCGGTTCGTCTAGCGGCACCGGGGAGCTGTTTTTT
j_call: TRBJ1-2; d_call: -; clone_size: many; v_call: TRBV27; cdr3_aa: CASRTLLGATYGYTF; cdr3_nt: TGTGCCAGCAGGACCCTTTTGGGTGCAACCTATGGCTACACCTTC
j_call: TRBJ2-2; d_call: TRBD2; clone_size: -; v_call: TRBV7-9; cdr3_aa: CASSQTSGGSGGELFF; cdr3_nt: TGTGCCAGCAGCCAAACTAGCGGGGGATCTGGCGGGGAGCTGTTTTTT